This T cell receptor beta chain was sequenced in a study of response to subunit inactivated influenza vaccine. Notes on the study in general: That few new T cells are recruited by each seasonal influenza vaccination was the authors' suggestion.

Each CDR3 protein is one row after TCRdb ran MiXCR on the RT-PCR reads. Of 450,000 to 500,000 distinct CDR3 sequences listed, 11% are singletons. For this clonotype: Its target is not known.

Germline V lookup: CDR1 SQVTM, CDR2 ANQGSEA. The CDR3 has 13 amino acids. J lost 1 base, V lost 7 bases, and 5 bases had no gene match. The J gene is TRBJ1-1, the V gene TRBV29-1; TRBD1 matches 8 bases. The sequence derives from a man between 50 and 59 years old who received an inactivated influenza vaccine. The material sequenced was PBMCs from blood, taken more than 35 days after vaccination. As DNA, the CDR3 is TGCAGCGGTGGGGACAGGAGGAACACTGAAGCTTTCTTT. Its translation is CSGGDRRNTEAFF.